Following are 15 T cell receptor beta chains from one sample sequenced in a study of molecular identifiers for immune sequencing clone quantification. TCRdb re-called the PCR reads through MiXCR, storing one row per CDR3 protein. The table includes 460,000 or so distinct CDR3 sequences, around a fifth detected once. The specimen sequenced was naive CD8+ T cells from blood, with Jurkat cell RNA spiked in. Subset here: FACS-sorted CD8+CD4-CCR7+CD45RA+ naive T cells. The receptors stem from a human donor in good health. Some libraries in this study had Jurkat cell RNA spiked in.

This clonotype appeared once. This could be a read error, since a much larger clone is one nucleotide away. This chain's CDR3 is CASSPSGARGTEAFF. CDR3 nucleotide sequence: TGTGCCAGCAGTCCTTCCGGGGCCCGAGGGACTGAAGCTTTCTTT. V and J are TRBV6-5 and TRBJ1-1; perhaps TRBD1 as D (5 bases). The CDR3 is 15 residues long. From germline, CDR1 is MNHEY and CDR2 SVGAGI. V shed 5 bases and J shed 5 bases, with 18 bases lying between them.

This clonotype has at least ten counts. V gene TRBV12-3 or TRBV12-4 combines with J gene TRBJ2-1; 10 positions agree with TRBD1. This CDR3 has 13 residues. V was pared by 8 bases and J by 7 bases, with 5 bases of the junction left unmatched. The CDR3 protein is CASGTGDGNEQFF. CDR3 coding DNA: TGTGCCAGCGGGACAGGGGACGGGAATGAGCAGTTCTTC.

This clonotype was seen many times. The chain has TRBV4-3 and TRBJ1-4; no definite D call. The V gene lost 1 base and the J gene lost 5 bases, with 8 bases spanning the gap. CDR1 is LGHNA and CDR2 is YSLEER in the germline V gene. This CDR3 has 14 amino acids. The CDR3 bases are TGCGCCAGCAGCCAAGTGCCGGAGAATGAAAAACTGTTTTTT. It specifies CASSQVPENEKLFF.

The CDR3 spells CASSVGASENTGELFF. In DNA, the CDR3 is TGTGCCAGCAGCGTCGGGGCATCCGAAAACACCGGGGAGCTGTTTTTT. V is TRBV9 and J is TRBJ2-2, with D possibly being TRBD1 or TRBD2 (5 bases each). Germline V gene sequence: CDR1 SGDLS, CDR2 YYNGEE. This CDR3 is built from 16 residues. V lost 2 bases and J lost 2, with 13 bases in between.

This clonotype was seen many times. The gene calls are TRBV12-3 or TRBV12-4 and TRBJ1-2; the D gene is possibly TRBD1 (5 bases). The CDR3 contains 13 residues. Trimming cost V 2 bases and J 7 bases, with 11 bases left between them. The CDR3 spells CASSLTGGPGYTF. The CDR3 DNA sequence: TGTGCCAGCAGTTTAACAGGCGGGCCTGGCTACACCTTC.

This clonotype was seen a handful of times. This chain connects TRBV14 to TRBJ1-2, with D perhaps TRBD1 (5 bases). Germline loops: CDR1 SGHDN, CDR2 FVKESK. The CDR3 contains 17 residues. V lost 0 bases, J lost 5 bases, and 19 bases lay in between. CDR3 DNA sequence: TGTGCCAGCAGCCAAGATCCGCGGGGGGACCACCTTTATGGCTACACCTTC. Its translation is CASSQDPRGDHLYGYTF.

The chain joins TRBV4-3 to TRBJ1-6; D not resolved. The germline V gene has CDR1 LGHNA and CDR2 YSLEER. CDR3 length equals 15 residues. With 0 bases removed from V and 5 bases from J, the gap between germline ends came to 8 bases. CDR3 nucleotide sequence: TGCGCCAGCAGCCAAGAGGAGGGAAATAATTCACCCCTCCACTTT. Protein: CASSQEEGNNSPLHF.

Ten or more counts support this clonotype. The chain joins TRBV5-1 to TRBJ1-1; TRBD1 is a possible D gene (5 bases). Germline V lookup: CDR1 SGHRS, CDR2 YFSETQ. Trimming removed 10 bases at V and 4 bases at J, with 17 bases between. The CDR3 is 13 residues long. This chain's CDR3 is CAPSLGRGTEAFF. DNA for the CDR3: TGCGCCCCTTCGTTGGGGCGCGGCACTGAAGCTTTCTTT. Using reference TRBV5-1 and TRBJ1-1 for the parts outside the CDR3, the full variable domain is KAGVTQTPRYLIKTRGQQVTLSCSPISGHRSVSWYQQTPGQGLQFLFEYFSETQRNKGNFPGRFSGRQFSNSRSEMNVSTLELGDSALYLCAPSLGRGTEAFFGQGTRLTVV.

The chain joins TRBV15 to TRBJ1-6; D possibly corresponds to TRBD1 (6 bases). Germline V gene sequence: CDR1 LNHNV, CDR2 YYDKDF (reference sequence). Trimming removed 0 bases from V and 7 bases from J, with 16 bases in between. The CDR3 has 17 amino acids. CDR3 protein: CATSRDLSGGKNSPLHF. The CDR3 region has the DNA TGTGCCACCAGCAGAGATCTCTCGGGGGGCAAGAATTCACCCCTCCACTTT.

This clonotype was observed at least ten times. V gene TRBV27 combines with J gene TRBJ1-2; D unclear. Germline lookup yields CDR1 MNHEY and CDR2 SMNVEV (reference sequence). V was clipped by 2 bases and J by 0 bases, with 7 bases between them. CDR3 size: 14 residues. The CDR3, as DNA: TGTGCCAGCAGTTTAAGGCAAACTAACTATGGCTACACCTTC. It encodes CASSLRQTNYGYTF.

The CDR3 sequence: CATSDSSSGGAQPADTQYF. CDR3 nucleotide sequence: TGTGCCACCAGTGATTCCTCTAGCGGGGGGGCCCAGCCGGCAGATACGCAGTATTTT. The chain uses TRBV24-1 and TRBJ2-3; TRBD2 matches at 12 bases. Germline CDR1 reads KGHDR; CDR2 reads SFDVKD. This CDR3 comprises 19 residues. With V trimmed by 2 bases and J by 4 bases, 12 bases remained unmatched.

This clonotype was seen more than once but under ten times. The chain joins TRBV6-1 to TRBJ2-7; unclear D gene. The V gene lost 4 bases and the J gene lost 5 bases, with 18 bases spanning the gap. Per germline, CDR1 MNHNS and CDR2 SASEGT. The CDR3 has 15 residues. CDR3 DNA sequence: TGTGCCAGCAGTGCCCCGCCCAGCCGCCCCGACGAGCAGTACTTC. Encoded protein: CASSAPPSRPDEQYF.

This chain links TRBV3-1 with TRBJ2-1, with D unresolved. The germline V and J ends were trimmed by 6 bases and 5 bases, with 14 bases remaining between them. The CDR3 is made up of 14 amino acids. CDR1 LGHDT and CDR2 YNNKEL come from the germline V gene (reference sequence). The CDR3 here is CASRAASLNNEQFF. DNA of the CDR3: TGTGCCAGCAGGGCGGCCTCACTTAACAATGAGCAGTTCTTC.

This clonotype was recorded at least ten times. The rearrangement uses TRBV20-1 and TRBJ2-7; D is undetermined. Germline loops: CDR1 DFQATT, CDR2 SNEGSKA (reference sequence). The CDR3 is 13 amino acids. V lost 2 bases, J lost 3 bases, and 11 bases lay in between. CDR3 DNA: TGCAGTGCTAGAACCGGCTATCTCTACGAGCAGTACTTC. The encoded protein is CSARTGYLYEQYF.

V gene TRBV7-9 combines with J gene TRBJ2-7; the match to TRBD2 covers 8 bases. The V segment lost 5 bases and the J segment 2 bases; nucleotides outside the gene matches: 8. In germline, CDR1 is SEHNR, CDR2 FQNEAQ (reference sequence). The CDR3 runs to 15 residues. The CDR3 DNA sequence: TGTGCCAGCAGCCCAACTAGCGGTGATACCTACGAGCAGTACTTC. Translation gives CASSPTSGDTYEQYF.